Reported below is one TCR beta chain. Antigen specificity is unknown. This entry belongs to a study of shared clonotypes between healthy human individuals. The study, taken as a whole, reports: Incompleteness in sorted-subset sequencing, despite large depth, was shown by rarefaction. In contrast to clonotypes shared by all four donors, non-shared clonotypes had lower generation probabilities.

Germline CDR1 and CDR2: LNHDA and SQIVND (reference sequence). V was trimmed by 2 bases and J by 4 bases, leaving 9 bases between them. This CDR3 is 15 amino acids long. Naive CD8 cells lacked CD45RO, underwent positive selection for CCR7 and left out terminally differentiated effector memory CD45RA+ cells. Replicate PCRs for sorted subsets used about 200 ng DNA; this equaled tens of thousands of T cell genomes. Per the study methods: ImmunoSEQ only sent back junction sequences with no quality scores, so filtering was done differently. Profiling relied on immunoSEQ multiplex PCR, and the TCRdb table lists in-frame clones only, not all of them. Clone size and the V and J calls come from that table; the DNA yielded D and trimming. The top ten clones hold 0.95% to 1.5% of a sample with some 1,900,000 clones, about 95% of them seen once.

The sequenced material came from naive CD8+ T cells sorted from blood. The sequence was obtained from a man between 18 and 35 years old in good health. V is TRBV19 and J is TRBJ2-6; no firm D call. The CDR3 nucleotides are TGTGCCAGTAGTATATCGAGTCTGGGGGCCAACGTCCTGACTTTC. The encoded protein is CASSISSLGANVLTF. The whole variable domain, remainder taken from reference TRBV19 and TRBJ2-6, is DGGITQSPKYLFRKEGQNVTLSCEQNLNHDAMYWYRQDPGQGLRLIYYSQIVNDFQKGDIAEGYSVSREKKESFPLTVTSAQKNPTAFYLCASSISSLGANVLTFGAGSRLTVL.